The 22 T cell receptor beta chains below all came from one sample that was sequenced in a study of T cell changes during pregnancy in multiple sclerosis. The repertoire was sequenced with immunoSEQ multiplex PCR; TCRdb's copy has only in-frame clones and lacks some. The sample contains about 59,000 clones, roughly 94% of which appear only once. The material was CD8+ T cells from peripheral blood mononuclear cells, obtained after pregnancy. These receptors were collected from a female donor with multiple sclerosis, enrolled in a pregnancy study.

The V call is TRBV30, the J call TRBJ1-5; 10 nucleotides agree with TRBD1. The CDR3 length is 15 residues. Germline CDR1 is GTSNPN and CDR2 is SVGIG (reference sequence). Unmatched junction bases numbered 8, after V lost 3 bases and J lost 6 bases. Here the CDR3 reads CAWRSGTGVGQPQHF. As DNA, the CDR3 is TGTGCCTGGAGATCCGGGACAGGGGTTGGTCAGCCCCAGCATTTT.

The rearrangement links TRBV9 to TRBJ2-3, with D perhaps matching TRBD2 (6 bases). In germline, CDR1 is SGDLS, CDR2 YYNGEE. The V end was cut by 0 bases, the J end by 0 bases, with 8 bases between. The CDR3 spans 15 residues. For the CDR3, the DNA is TGTGCCAGCAGCGTAGGGGACTCTAGCACAGATACGCAGTATTTT. Translating gives CASSVGDSSTDTQYF.

This chain joins TRBV5-1 and TRBJ1-1; no reliable D call. The CDR3 extends over 15 amino acids. Germline CDR1 and CDR2: SGHRS and YFSETQ. The ends were cut back, 0 bases at V and 2 bases at J, with 11 bases in the middle. The CDR3 sequence: CASSLAGEANTEAFF. The CDR3 nucleotides are TGCGCCAGCAGCTTGGCAGGCGAAGCCAACACTGAAGCTTTCTTT.

The chain links TRBV7-8 to TRBJ1-1; TRBD1 matches at 7 bases. The germline gives CDR1 SGHVS, CDR2 FQNEAQ. Germline trimming cut 5 bases from V and 7 bases from J; bases unmatched to any gene: 13. CDR3 size: 15 residues. The CDR3 nucleotides read TGTGCCAGCAGCCCAAATCAGGGGGGATACGGTGAAGCTTTCTTT. Its protein product is CASSPNQGGYGEAFF.

The chain joins TRBV7-6 to TRBJ2-1, with 9 bases that match TRBD2. The V gene end was trimmed by 4 bases and the J gene end by 9 bases; junction bases not matched to a gene: 7. The CDR3 extends over 14 amino acids. Germline lookup yields CDR1 SGHVS and CDR2 FNYEAQ. The CDR3 DNA reads as TGTGCCAGCAGCTCCGGGACTAGCATCACTGAGCAGTTCTTC. Translated, it gives CASSSGTSITEQFF.

The chain couples TRBV5-6 to TRBJ1-5, with D possibly matching TRBD1 (5 bases). Trimming pared 1 base from V and 2 bases from J, leaving 13 bases between. Looked up from germline, CDR1 is SGHDT and CDR2 is YYEEEE. CDR3 size: 16 residues. For the CDR3, the DNA is TGTGCCAGCAGCTTGCAGGCCGCGGGGCGCAATCAGCCCCAGCATTTT. Encoded protein: CASSLQAAGRNQPQHF.

This chain connects TRBV6-5 to TRBJ2-3; a possible D gene is TRBD2 (7 bases). This CDR3 spans 13 amino acids. From germline, CDR1 is MNHEY and CDR2 SVGAGI. V lost 2 bases and J 12 bases, leaving 15 bases between the germline ends. CDR3 region: CASSYERRGLQYF. The CDR3 DNA follows: TGTGCCAGCAGTTACGAAAGGCGGGGGCTCCAGTATTTT.

This chain links TRBV4-3 with TRBJ1-3, with D uncertain. The CDR3 has 15 residues. The V end was cut by 0 bases, the J end by 0 bases, with 6 bases between. Germline V gene sequence: CDR1 LGHNA, CDR2 YSLEER. Here the CDR3 DNA reads TGCGCCAGCAGCCAAGAACGGGACTCTGGAAACACCATATATTTT. Translating it yields CASSQERDSGNTIYF.

The V gene is TRBV5-5, the J gene TRBJ2-7; the D gene is possibly TRBD2 (5 bases). Trimming took off 1 base at V and 1 base at J, with 12 bases between the two ends. This CDR3 spans 15 amino acids. From germline, CDR1 is SGHKS and CDR2 YYEKEE (reference sequence). The CDR3 DNA sequence: TGTGCCAGCAGCTTGTGGCAGTGGGAGTCCTACGAGCAGTACTTC. Protein product: CASSLWQWESYEQYF.

The chain recombines TRBV27 with TRBJ2-7, with D possibly being TRBD2 (5 bases). Trimming left V 2 bases short and J 6 bases short, with 14 bases between. This CDR3 contains 14 residues. CDR1 and CDR2 from the germline V gene are MNHEY and SMNVEV (reference sequence). Written as DNA, the CDR3 is TGTGCCAGCAGTTTAAGAGGACCGGGGAGCGAGCAGTACTTC. Protein product: CASSLRGPGSEQYF.

The rearrangement links TRBV27 to TRBJ2-1, with a tentative D call TRBD2 (6 bases). Deletions cut 3 bases from V and 4 bases from J, with 10 bases between. This CDR3 contains 14 residues. The germline V gene has CDR1 MNHEY and CDR2 SMNVEV (reference sequence). CDR3 nucleotide sequence: TGTGCCAGCAGTTTTGGCGGGGCTTACAATGAGCAGTTCTTC. As protein: CASSFGGAYNEQFF.

The rearrangement links TRBV30 to TRBJ2-7; TRBD2 matches at 9 bases. Germline V gene sequence: CDR1 GTSNPN, CDR2 SVGIG (reference sequence). The junction had 1 base not matched to a gene; V was cut back by 4 bases and J by 0 bases. This CDR3 spans 13 amino acids. The CDR3 DNA sequence: TGTGCCTGGACTAGCGGGGTCTCCTACGAGCAGTACTTC. Its translation is CAWTSGVSYEQYF.

This clone was seen once. The chain recombines TRBV4-3 with TRBJ1-3; tentative D call: TRBD1 (6 bases). The CDR3 is made up of 18 amino acids. V was pared by 1 base and J by 2 bases, with 18 bases between. Germline V gene lookup returns CDR1 LGHNA and CDR2 YSLEER. CDR3 sequence: CASSQGDRGGVTGNTIYF. CDR3 bases: TGCGCCAGCAGCCAAGGGGACCGAGGGGGGGTAACTGGAAACACCATATATTTT.

V usage is TRBV2 and J usage is TRBJ2-1, with a possible D match to TRBD1 (5 bases). Per the germline V gene, CDR1 is SNHLY and CDR2 is FYNNEI. Trimming removed 5 bases at V and 0 bases at J, with 11 bases between. The CDR3 runs 15 residues. The DNA of the CDR3 is TGTGCCAGCAGTCCAGGGTCTTTCTCCTACAATGAGCAGTTCTTC. As protein: CASSPGSFSYNEQFF.

The chain links TRBV6-6 to TRBJ2-1; 9 bases are a match to TRBD2. Germline CDR1 and CDR2: MNHNY and SVGAGI (reference sequence). The CDR3 consists of 16 residues. The junction had 8 bases not matched to a gene; V was cut back by 6 bases and J by 2 bases. In DNA form, the CDR3 reads TGTGCCAGCAGCTATAAACTAGCGGGTGCCTACAATGAGCAGTTCTTC. This sequence encodes CASSYKLAGAYNEQFF.

V gene TRBV28 combines with J gene TRBJ2-7; D ambiguous. CDR1 is MDHEN, CDR2 SYDVKM, per germline. CDR3 length: 13 residues. V dropped 4 bases and J dropped 0 bases, with 7 bases sitting between them. The CDR3 protein is CASSSVYSYEQYF. CDR3 coding DNA: TGTGCCAGCAGTTCCGTGTACTCCTACGAGCAGTACTTC.

The chain recombines TRBV27 with TRBJ1-1; 11 positions agree with TRBD1. Germline V gene data show CDR1 as MNHEY and CDR2 as SMNVEV (reference sequence). This CDR3 region has 14 residues. With V trimmed by 3 bases and J by 4 bases, 1 base remained unmatched. CDR3: CASSFGTGGTEAFF. The CDR3 region has the DNA TGTGCCAGCAGTTTTGGGACAGGGGGCACTGAAGCTTTCTTT.

This clone was counted only a few times. The chain is built from TRBV7-9 and TRBJ2-2; D may be TRBD2 (5 bases). Trimming stripped 2 bases from V and 0 bases from J, with 13 bases between. Germline CDR1 and CDR2: SEHNR and FQNEAQ (reference sequence). The CDR3 runs 17 residues. The CDR3, as DNA: TGTGCCAGCAGCTTAACGGTCGGACTCACGAACACCGGGGAGCTGTTTTTT. Its protein is CASSLTVGLTNTGELFF.

V and J are TRBV7-9 and TRBJ2-7; TRBD1 agrees at 7 bases. The ends lost 7 bases at V and 6 bases at J; junction bases unmatched: 27. This CDR3 has 19 residues. Germline V gives CDR1 SEHNR, CDR2 FQNEAQ (reference sequence). The CDR3 bases are TGTGCCAGCACCCCGACAGGGCCATGGACCCTGAACCGCCCCGGCGAGCAGTACTTC. Translation: CASTPTGPWTLNRPGEQYF.

The rearrangement uses TRBV25-1 and TRBJ2-1; 11 bases line up with TRBD2. From germline, CDR1 is MGHDK and CDR2 SYGVNS. Trimming took 4 bases from V and 5 from J; bases not matched to a gene: 10. This CDR3 region has 17 residues. The CDR3 DNA reads as TGTGCCAGCAGTGGACTAGCGGGAAGAGGAGGACACAATGAGCAGTTCTTC. It translates to CASSGLAGRGGHNEQFF.

The V and J genes are TRBV28 and TRBJ2-1; D gene ambiguous. This CDR3 has 14 amino acids. Trimming removed 7 bases at V and 2 bases at J, with 12 bases between. Germline CDR1 is MDHEN and CDR2 is SYDVKM. CDR3 amino acids: CASTRRGPYNEQFF. In DNA, the CDR3 is TGTGCCAGCACTAGAAGAGGTCCCTACAATGAGCAGTTCTTC.

The V gene is TRBV4-1, the J gene TRBJ2-2; 12 bases are shared with TRBD2. CDR3 length: 15 amino acids. Looked up from germline, CDR1 is MGHRA and CDR2 is YSYEKL. The junction had 4 bases not matched to a gene; V was cut back by 2 bases and J by 9 bases. CDR3 DNA sequence: TGCGCCAGCAGCCAATTACTAGCGGGAGGCCGGGAGCTGTTTTTT. Translating it yields CASSQLLAGGRELFF.